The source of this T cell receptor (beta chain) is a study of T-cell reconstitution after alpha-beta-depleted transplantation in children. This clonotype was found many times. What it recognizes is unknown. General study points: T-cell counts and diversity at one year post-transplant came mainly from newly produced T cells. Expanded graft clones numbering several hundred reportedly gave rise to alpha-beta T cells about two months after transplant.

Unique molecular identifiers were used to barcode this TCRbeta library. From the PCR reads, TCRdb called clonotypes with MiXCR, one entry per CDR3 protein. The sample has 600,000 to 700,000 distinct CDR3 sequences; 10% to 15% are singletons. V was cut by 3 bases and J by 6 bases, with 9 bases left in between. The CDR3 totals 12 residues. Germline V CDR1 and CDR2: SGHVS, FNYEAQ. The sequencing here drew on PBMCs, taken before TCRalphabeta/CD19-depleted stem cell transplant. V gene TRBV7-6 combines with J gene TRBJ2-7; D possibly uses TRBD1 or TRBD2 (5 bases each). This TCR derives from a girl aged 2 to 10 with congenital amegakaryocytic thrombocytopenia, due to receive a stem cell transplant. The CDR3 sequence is CASSLTGLEQYF. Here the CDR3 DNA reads TGTGCCAGCAGCTTGACGGGGCTCGAGCAGTACTTC.